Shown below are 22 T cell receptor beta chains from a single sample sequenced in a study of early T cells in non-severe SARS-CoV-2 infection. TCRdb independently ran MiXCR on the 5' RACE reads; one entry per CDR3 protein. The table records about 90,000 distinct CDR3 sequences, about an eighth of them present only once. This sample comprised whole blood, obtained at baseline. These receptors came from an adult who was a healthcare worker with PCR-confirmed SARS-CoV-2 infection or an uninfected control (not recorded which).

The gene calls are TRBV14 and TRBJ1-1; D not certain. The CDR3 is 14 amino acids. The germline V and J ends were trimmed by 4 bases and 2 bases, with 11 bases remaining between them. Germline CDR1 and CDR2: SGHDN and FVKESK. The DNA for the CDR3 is TGTGCCAGCAGCCGTCCGGACCTTAACACTGAAGCTTTCTTT. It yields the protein CASSRPDLNTEAFF.

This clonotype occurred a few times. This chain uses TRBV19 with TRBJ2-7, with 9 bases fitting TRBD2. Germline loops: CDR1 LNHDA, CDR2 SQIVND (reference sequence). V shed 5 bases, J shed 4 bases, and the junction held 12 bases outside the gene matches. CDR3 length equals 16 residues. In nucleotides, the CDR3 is TGTGCCAGTAGTCCGAACCCCCTGGGACTAGCTTACGAGCAGTACTTC. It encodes CASSPNPLGLAYEQYF.

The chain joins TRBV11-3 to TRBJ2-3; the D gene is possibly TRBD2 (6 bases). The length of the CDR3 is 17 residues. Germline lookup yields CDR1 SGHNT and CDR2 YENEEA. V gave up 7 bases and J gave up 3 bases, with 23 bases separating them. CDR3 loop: CASTTPGGMAGTDTQYF. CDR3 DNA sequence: TGTGCCAGCACCACTCCGGGCGGGATGGCGGGGACAGATACGCAGTATTTT.

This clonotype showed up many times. CDR3 loop: CASRIGNTEAFF. The CDR3 nucleotides are TGTGCCAGCAGGATTGGGAACACTGAAGCTTTCTTT. The chain couples TRBV11-2 to TRBJ1-1; no firm D call. The CDR3 length is 12 residues. Germline CDR1 is SGHAT and CDR2 is FQNNGV. V lost 6 bases to trimming and J lost 1 base, with 6 bases between them. The entire variable domain, with the rest obtained from reference TRBV11-2 and TRBJ1-1, is as follows: EAGVAQSPRYKIIEKRQSVAFWCNPISGHATLYWYQQILGQGPKLLIQFQNNGVVDDSQLPKDRFSAERLKGVDSTLKIQPAKLEDSAVYLCASRIGNTEAFFGQGTRLTVV.

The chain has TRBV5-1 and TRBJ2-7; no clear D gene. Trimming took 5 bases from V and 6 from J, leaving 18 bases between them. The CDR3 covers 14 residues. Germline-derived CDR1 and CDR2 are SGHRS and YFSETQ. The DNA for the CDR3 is TGCGCCAGCAGTCCCGCCCGCTTGGCCCTCGAGCAGTACTTC. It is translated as CASSPARLALEQYF.

The CDR3 loop is CASSVDRDYNEQFF. The CDR3 coding sequence is TGTGCCAGCAGTGTCGACAGGGACTACAATGAGCAGTTCTTC. The chain employs TRBV6-6 and TRBJ2-1; 7 bases fit TRBD1. The CDR3 runs 14 residues. Germline V gives CDR1 MNHNY, CDR2 SVGAGI (reference sequence). V trimming: 5 bases; J trimming: 3 bases; junction bases outside the gene matches: 4.

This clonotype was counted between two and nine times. The chain's CDR3 is CATQGKIYSNEQFF. The CDR3 region has the DNA TGTGCCACCCAGGGGAAGATCTACAGCAATGAGCAGTTCTTC. This sequence joins TRBV27 and TRBJ2-1; tentative D call: TRBD1 (6 bases). Trimming removed 10 bases from V and 6 bases from J, with 19 bases in between. CDR3 length: 14 residues. From germline, CDR1 is MNHEY and CDR2 SMNVEV (reference sequence).

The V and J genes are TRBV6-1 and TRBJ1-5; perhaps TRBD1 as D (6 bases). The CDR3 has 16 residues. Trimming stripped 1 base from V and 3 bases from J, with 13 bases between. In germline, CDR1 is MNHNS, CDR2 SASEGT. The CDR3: CASSEVGTNVNQPQHF. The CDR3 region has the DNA TGTGCCAGCAGTGAAGTGGGGACAAACGTCAATCAGCCCCAGCATTTT.

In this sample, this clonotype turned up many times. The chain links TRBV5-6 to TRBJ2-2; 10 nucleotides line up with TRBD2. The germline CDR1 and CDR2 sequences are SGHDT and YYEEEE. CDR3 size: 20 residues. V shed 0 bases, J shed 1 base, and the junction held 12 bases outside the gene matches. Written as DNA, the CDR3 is TGTGCCAGCAGCTTGGGGTTCAGCCTAGCGGGGGATCTGAACACCGGGGAGCTGTTTTTT. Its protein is CASSLGFSLAGDLNTGELFF.

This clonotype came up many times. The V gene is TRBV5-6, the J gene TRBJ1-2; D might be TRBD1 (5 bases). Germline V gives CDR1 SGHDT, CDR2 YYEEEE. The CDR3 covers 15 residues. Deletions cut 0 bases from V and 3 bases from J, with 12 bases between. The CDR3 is CASSLAGQGDYGYTF. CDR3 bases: TGTGCCAGCAGCTTGGCTGGTCAGGGAGACTATGGCTACACCTTC.

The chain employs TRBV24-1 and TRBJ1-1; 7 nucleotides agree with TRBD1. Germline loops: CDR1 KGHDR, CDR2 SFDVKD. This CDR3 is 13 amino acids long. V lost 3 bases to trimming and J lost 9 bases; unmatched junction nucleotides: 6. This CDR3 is CATSDRGQPKAFF. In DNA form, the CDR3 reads TGTGCCACCAGTGATCGGGGACAGCCAAAAGCTTTCTTT.

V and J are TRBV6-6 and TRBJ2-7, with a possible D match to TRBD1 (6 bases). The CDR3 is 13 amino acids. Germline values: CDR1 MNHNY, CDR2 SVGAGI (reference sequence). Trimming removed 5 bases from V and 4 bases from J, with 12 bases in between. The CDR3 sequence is CASSADRYYEQYF. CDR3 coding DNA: TGTGCCAGCAGTGCCGACAGGTATTACGAGCAGTACTTC.

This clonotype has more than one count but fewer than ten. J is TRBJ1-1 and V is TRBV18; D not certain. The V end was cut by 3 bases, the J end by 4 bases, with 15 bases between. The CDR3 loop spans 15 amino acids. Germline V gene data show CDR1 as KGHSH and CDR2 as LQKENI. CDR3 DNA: TGTGCCAGCTCACCCCTGGAGGGCCGCGGCACTGAAGCTTTCTTT. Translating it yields CASSPLEGRGTEAFF.

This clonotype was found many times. The CDR3 bases are TGTGCCAGCAGCTTGTCGCGGGGGGCCGGGAATGAGCAGTTCTTC. It yields the protein CASSLSRGAGNEQFF. The chain uses TRBV11-1 and TRBJ2-1, with TRBD2 matching 8 bases. CDR3 length: 15 amino acids. Germline trimming cut 3 bases from V and 7 bases from J; bases unmatched to any gene: 8. Germline loops: CDR1 SGHAT, CDR2 FQDESV (reference sequence).

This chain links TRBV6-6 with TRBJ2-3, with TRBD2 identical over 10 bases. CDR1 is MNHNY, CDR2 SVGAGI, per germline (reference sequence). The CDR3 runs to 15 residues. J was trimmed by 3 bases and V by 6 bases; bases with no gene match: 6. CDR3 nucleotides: TGTGCCAGCAGCCGACTAGCGGGTATAACAGATACGCAGTATTTT. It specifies CASSRLAGITDTQYF.

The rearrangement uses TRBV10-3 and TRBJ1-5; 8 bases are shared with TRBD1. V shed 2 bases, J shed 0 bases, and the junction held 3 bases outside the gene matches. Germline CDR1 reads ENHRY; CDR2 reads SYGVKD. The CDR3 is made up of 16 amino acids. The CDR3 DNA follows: TGTGCCATCAGTGAGGACAGGGGAATTAGCAATCAGCCCCAGCATTTT. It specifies CAISEDRGISNQPQHF.

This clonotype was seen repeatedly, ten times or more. The CDR3 nucleotides read TGTGCCAGCAGTCGTCAATTTCCGGTTTACGAGCAGTACTTC. Encoded protein: CASSRQFPVYEQYF. The chain links TRBV12-3 or TRBV12-4 to TRBJ2-7; D gene unclear. V was pared by 5 bases and J by 4 bases, with 15 bases between. The CDR3 runs to 14 residues.

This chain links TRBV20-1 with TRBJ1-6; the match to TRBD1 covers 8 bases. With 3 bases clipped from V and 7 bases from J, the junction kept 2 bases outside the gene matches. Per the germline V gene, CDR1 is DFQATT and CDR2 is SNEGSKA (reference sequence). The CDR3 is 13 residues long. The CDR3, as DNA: TGCAGTGCTAGGGACAGGGCCAATTCACCCCTCCACTTT. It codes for CSARDRANSPLHF.

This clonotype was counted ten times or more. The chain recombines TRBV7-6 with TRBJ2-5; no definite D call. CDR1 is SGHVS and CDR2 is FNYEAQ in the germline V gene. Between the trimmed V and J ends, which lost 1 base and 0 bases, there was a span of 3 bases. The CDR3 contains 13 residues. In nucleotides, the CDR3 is TGTGCCAGCAGCTTAGGCTACCAAGAGACCCAGTACTTC. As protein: CASSLGYQETQYF.

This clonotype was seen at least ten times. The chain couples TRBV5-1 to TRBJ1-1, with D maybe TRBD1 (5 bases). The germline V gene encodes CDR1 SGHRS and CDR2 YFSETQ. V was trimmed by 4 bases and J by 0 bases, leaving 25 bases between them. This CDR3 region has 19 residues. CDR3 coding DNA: TGCGCCAGCAGCACCTCTAGAAGTCTGGGACTGACGGTGAACACTGAAGCTTTCTTT. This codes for CASSTSRSLGLTVNTEAFF.

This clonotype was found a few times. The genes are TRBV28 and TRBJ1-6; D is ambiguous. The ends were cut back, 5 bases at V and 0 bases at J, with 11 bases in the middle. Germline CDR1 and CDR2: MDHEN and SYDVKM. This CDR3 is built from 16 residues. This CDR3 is CASSVDRSSYNSPLHF. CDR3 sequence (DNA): TGTGCCAGCAGTGTGGACCGGAGCTCCTATAATTCACCCCTCCACTTT.

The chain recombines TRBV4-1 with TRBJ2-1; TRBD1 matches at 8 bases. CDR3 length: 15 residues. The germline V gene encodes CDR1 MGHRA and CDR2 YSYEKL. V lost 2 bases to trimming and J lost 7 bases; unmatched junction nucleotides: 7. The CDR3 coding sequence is TGCGCCAGCAGCCAACCACAGGGGGGAAGAAATGAGCAGTTCTTC. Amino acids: CASSQPQGGRNEQFF.